Below, 16 T cell receptor beta chains from the same sample are listed, as sequenced in a study of graft-versus-host responses after intestinal transplantation (dated by TCRdb to about 2021). These receptors' antigens are unknown. The library was obtained by the immunoSEQ multiplex PCR assay. TCRdb obtained this table from immuneACCESS and retained in-frame rearrangements with V and J assigned. These tables miss some clones; where compared with another copy, unresolved V genes account for less than half of the shortfall, and the remainder is unexplained. Counted in this sample were 80,000 to 95,000 clones; about 93% of them appeared once. The ten largest clones add up to 1.5% to 2.5% of the sample. The time point label corresponds to: cells obtained before transplantation from donor or recipient. This specimen consisted of unstimulated CD8+ T cells sorted from spleen or lymph node cells, obtained before intestinal transplant. Receptors originate from a human donor who received an intestinal transplant.

The CDR3 sequence is CSVEDGRTGGDEQYF. CDR3 bases: TGCAGCGTTGAAGATGGGAGGACAGGGGGCGACGAGCAGTACTTC. This rearrangement joins TRBV29-1 to TRBJ2-5, with 11 bases aligning to TRBD1. The J call may be wrong; the DNA end is better matched by TRBJ2-7. This CDR3 region has 15 residues. Per germline, CDR1 SQVTM and CDR2 ANQGSEA.

This clone is a singleton in its sample. The gene calls are TRBV10-2 and TRBJ2-3; 10 nucleotides line up with TRBD2. The V segment lost 5 bases and the J segment 2 bases; nucleotides outside the gene matches: 13. Germline V gene sequence: CDR1 WSHSY, CDR2 SAAADI. This CDR3 contains 18 residues. The CDR3 is CASSRGSGGPPPTDTQYF. As DNA, the CDR3 is TGCGCCAGCAGTCGGGGTAGCGGGGGGCCACCCCCCACAGATACGCAGTATTTT.

DNA of the CDR3: TGCGCCAGCGTACAGGGGCCGATGAACACTGAAGCTTTCTTT. It yields the protein CASVQGPMNTEAFF. The chain is built from TRBV5-1 and TRBJ1-1, with 7 bases identical to TRBD1. J gave up 0 bases and V 7 bases, and 6 bases lay outside the gene matches. The V gene's germline CDR1 is SGHRS and CDR2 YFSETQ. The CDR3 is 14 residues long.

As DNA, the CDR3 is TGCGCCAGCAGCCAAGGGGGACTAGCGGGGGGCCAAGAGACCCAGTACTTC. It translates to CASSQGGLAGGQETQYF. J is TRBJ2-5 and V is TRBV4-1; TRBD2 matches at 15 bases. The length of the CDR3 is 17 residues. With V trimmed by 1 base and J by 1 base, 1 base remained unmatched. In germline, CDR1 is MGHRA, CDR2 YSYEKL.

The chain joins TRBV27 to TRBJ1-6, with 10 positions matching TRBD1. Per the germline V gene, CDR1 is MNHEY and CDR2 is SMNVEV (reference sequence). V lost 6 bases, J lost 8 bases, and 4 bases stayed unmatched. The CDR3 covers 14 residues. As DNA, the CDR3 is TGTGCCAGCAGCCCCGGGACAGGGGATTCACCCCTCCACTTT. Its translation is CASSPGTGDSPLHF.

The V gene is TRBV19, the J gene TRBJ1-5; 7 bases line up with TRBD1. Germline V lookup: CDR1 LNHDA, CDR2 SQIVND (reference sequence). The CDR3 runs 15 residues. V dropped 4 bases and J dropped 11; count of bases not matched to a gene: 14. DNA of the CDR3: TGTGCCAGTAGTAGTTTACCGGGACAGCCTATATCCCAGCATTTT. Amino acid sequence: CASSSLPGQPISQHF.

The rearrangement joins TRBV29-1 to TRBJ1-1; no clear D gene. The CDR3 runs to 12 residues. Per germline, CDR1 SQVTM and CDR2 ANQGSEA. Trimming shortened V by 5 bases and J by 4 bases, and 11 bases separated the two germline ends. CDR3: CSVPEVGTEAFF. CDR3 bases: TGCAGCGTTCCAGAGGTGGGCACTGAAGCTTTCTTT.

This clone was detected once. The chain links TRBV11-2 to TRBJ2-7, with 10 bases lining up with TRBD2. The germline V gene encodes CDR1 SGHAT and CDR2 FQNNGV. The V segment lost 4 bases and the J segment 3 bases; nucleotides outside the gene matches: 6. The CDR3 is made up of 15 amino acids. CDR3 sequence reads: CASSSSGGENYEQYF. CDR3 bases: TGTGCCAGCAGCTCCAGCGGGGGGGAGAACTACGAGCAGTACTTC.

CDR3 in amino acids: CASSLPRTGGNYGYTF. DNA for the CDR3: TGTGCCAGCAGCTTACCCCGGACAGGGGGCAACTATGGCTACACCTTC. The chain uses TRBV7-9 and TRBJ1-2, with 11 bases identical to TRBD1. Germline V gene lookup returns CDR1 SEHNR and CDR2 FQNEAQ (reference sequence). CDR3 size: 16 residues. The J segment lost 2 bases and the V segment lost 2 bases, leaving 4 bases of the junction unmatched.

The genes are TRBV4-1 and TRBJ2-5; possibly TRBD1 for D (6 bases). Trimming took off 0 bases at V and 4 bases at J, with 15 bases between the two ends. The CDR3 totals 16 residues. The germline CDR1 and CDR2 sequences are MGHRA and YSYEKL. This CDR3 is CASSQEVSGTPETQYF. Written as DNA, the CDR3 is TGCGCCAGCAGCCAAGAGGTTTCAGGGACACCAGAGACCCAGTACTTC.

The chain recombines TRBV4-3 with TRBJ2-7, with 8 bases fitting TRBD2. CDR3 length: 14 residues. Looked up from germline, CDR1 is LGHNA and CDR2 is YSLEER. J gave up 6 bases and V 4 bases, and 8 bases lay outside the gene matches. Here the CDR3 reads CASSLGGGASEQYF. CDR3 sequence (DNA): TGCGCCAGCAGCCTCGGGGGGGGCGCGTCCGAGCAGTACTTC.

This clone appeared a single time. The rearrangement joins TRBV4-1 to TRBJ2-1; TRBD2 matches 10 bases. The J segment lost 6 bases and the V segment lost 3 bases, leaving 8 bases of the junction unmatched. The CDR3 loop spans 16 amino acids. CDR1 is MGHRA and CDR2 is YSYEKL in the germline V gene. The DNA for the CDR3 is TGCGCCAGCAGCCAGGCAGCGGGGGGGCCGGGCAATGAGCAGTTCTTC. Its protein product is CASSQAAGGPGNEQFF.

The chain carries TRBV27 and TRBJ2-1, with D maybe TRBD2 (6 bases). The CDR3 runs to 15 residues. Germline CDR1 reads MNHEY; CDR2 reads SMNVEV (reference sequence). V was pared by 6 bases and J by 4 bases, with 16 bases between. The CDR3 reads CASSPGSHGYNEQFF. The CDR3 DNA follows: TGTGCCAGCAGCCCCGGGAGTCATGGGTACAATGAGCAGTTCTTC.

The chain carries TRBV7-9 and TRBJ2-7; TRBD2 is a possible D gene (6 bases). Germline V gene lookup returns CDR1 SEHNR and CDR2 FQNEAQ (reference sequence). The CDR3 has 14 residues. V gave up 4 bases and J gave up 0 bases, with 10 bases separating them. This chain's CDR3 is CASSSSGLSYEQYF. In DNA form, the CDR3 reads TGTGCCAGCAGCTCTTCGGGACTCTCCTACGAGCAGTACTTC. The whole variable domain, filled in from reference TRBV7-9 and TRBJ2-7, reads DTGVSQNPRHKITKRGQNVTFRCDPISEHNRLYWYRQTLGQGPEFLTYFQNEAQLEKSRLLSDRFSAERPKGSFSTLEIQRTEQGDSAMYLCASSSSGLSYEQYFGPGTRLTVT.

This sequence joins TRBV29-1 and TRBJ1-5, with D tentatively TRBD1 (6 bases). Germline CDR1 reads SQVTM; CDR2 reads ANQGSEA. V lost 1 base and J lost 8, with 15 bases in between. The CDR3 sequence is 14 residues long. CDR3 residues: CSVEVPGQPEPQHF. The CDR3, as DNA: TGCAGCGTTGAAGTTCCGGGACAACCAGAGCCCCAGCATTTT.

The chain has TRBV27 and TRBJ1-1; 7 positions agree with TRBD1. The CDR3 has 14 residues. Per the germline V gene, CDR1 is MNHEY and CDR2 is SMNVEV (reference sequence). Trimming removed 4 bases from V and 0 bases from J; junction bases left unmatched: 2. The CDR3, as DNA: TGTGCCAGCAGTTCGGGACAGTTGAACACTGAAGCTTTCTTT. Translating it yields CASSSGQLNTEAFF.